The 18 T cell receptor beta chains reported below all come from one sample, sequenced in a study of blood T cell repertoires in COVID-19. Sequenced by immunoSEQ multiplex PCR; TCRdb stores in-frame clones only, minus some. The data contain under 30,000 clones, around 94% of them singletons. The sample was peripheral blood. The origin of the receptors is a woman aged 50 to 60 with active COVID-19.

The chain has TRBV28 and TRBJ2-1; 8 nucleotides match TRBD1. The V gene's germline CDR1 is MDHEN and CDR2 SYDVKM. V lost 6 bases and J lost 6; bases outside the gene matches: 10. CDR3 size: 15 residues. Here the CDR3 reads CASSPQGAPVNEQFF. The CDR3 region has the DNA TGTGCCAGCAGCCCTCAGGGGGCGCCCGTCAATGAGCAGTTCTTC.

The V call is TRBV19, the J call TRBJ2-6; D unclear. V lost 1 base, J lost 0 bases, and 4 bases lay in between. The CDR3 spans 15 residues. CDR1 LNHDA and CDR2 SQIVND come from the germline V gene (reference sequence). The CDR3 DNA follows: TGTGCCAGTAGTATAGTCAGCTCTGGGGCCAACGTCCTGACTTTC. It encodes CASSIVSSGANVLTF.

The rearrangement links TRBV2 to TRBJ1-6; 12 bases are a match to TRBD1. In germline, CDR1 is SNHLY, CDR2 FYNNEI. V shed 6 bases and J 9 bases; nucleotides not matched to a gene: 6. The CDR3 totals 15 residues. CDR3 sequence (DNA): TGTGCCAGCAGCCGGGACAGGGGGCGCGGTTCACCCCTCCACTTT. Translation gives CASSRDRGRGSPLHF.

This chain uses TRBV29-1 with TRBJ1-1, with TRBD1 matching 10 bases. CDR1 and CDR2 from the germline V gene are SQVTM and ANQGSEA. V shed 2 bases and J 5 bases; nucleotides not matched to a gene: 2. The CDR3 consists of 13 residues. As DNA, the CDR3 is TGCAGCGTTGAATGGGACAGGGGAACTGAAGCTTTCTTT. Encoded protein: CSVEWDRGTEAFF.

This chain connects TRBV5-1 to TRBJ2-3, with 13 bases fitting TRBD2. CDR1 SGHRS and CDR2 YFSETQ come from the germline V gene. J was trimmed by 5 bases and V by 4 bases; bases with no gene match: 16. There are 19 residues in the CDR3. CDR3 nucleotide sequence: TGCGCCAGCAGCCACGGACTAGCGGGGGACCCAACAAGAGGAGATACGCAGTATTTT. Amino acid sequence: CASSHGLAGDPTRGDTQYF.

V usage is TRBV9 and J usage is TRBJ1-2; 10 bases map to TRBD1. V shed 5 bases and J 6 bases; nucleotides not matched to a gene: 7. The CDR3 is 14 amino acids. The germline gives CDR1 SGDLS, CDR2 YYNGEE. CDR3 loop: CASSPRTGGDGYTF. CDR3 DNA sequence: TGTGCCAGCAGTCCCAGGACAGGGGGAGATGGCTACACCTTC.

The chain uses TRBV19 and TRBJ1-5; 8 bases fit TRBD1. CDR1 is LNHDA, CDR2 SQIVND, per germline (reference sequence). This CDR3 region has 17 residues. V was clipped by 5 bases and J by 0 bases; unmatched bases: 9. CDR3 protein: CASSPLGQGASNQPQHF. CDR3 nucleotide sequence: TGTGCCAGTAGTCCCCTAGGCCAGGGGGCTAGCAATCAGCCCCAGCATTTT.

The chain has TRBV3-1 (or the pseudogene TRBV3-2) and TRBJ2-3, with a tentative D call TRBD2 (6 bases). This CDR3 contains 15 residues. Deletions cut 4 bases from V and 4 bases from J, with 15 bases between. CDR1 and CDR2 from the germline V gene are LGHDT and YNNKEL (reference sequence). The CDR3 nucleotides read TGTGCCAGCAGCCCCGGGGGAAGAAATGCAGATACGCAGTATTTT. It encodes CASSPGGRNADTQYF.

The chain links TRBV28 to TRBJ1-5; 11 bases agree with TRBD1. Unmatched junction bases numbered 5, after V lost 2 bases and J lost 5 bases. CDR1 is MDHEN and CDR2 is SYDVKM in the germline V gene. The CDR3 length is 16 residues. The CDR3 DNA sequence: TGTGCCAGCAGTTTACCGGGACAGGGGGGGGATCAGCCCCAGCATTTT. It codes for CASSLPGQGGDQPQHF.

V and J are TRBV12-2 and TRBJ2-7; the D call of TRBD1 is as the table states it, not checked on the DNA. TRBV12-2 corresponds to a pseudogene. There are 18 residues in the CDR3. CDR3 nucleotide sequence: TGTGCAAGTCGCTCTCGCCACCGAGGGGGAGACAGACCATACGAGCAGTACGTC. It is translated as CASRSRHRGGDRPYEQYV.

The chain combines TRBV3-1 (or the pseudogene TRBV3-2) with TRBJ2-1; a weak D match, TRBD2 (6 bases). Germline CDR1 and CDR2: LGHDT and YNNKEL (reference sequence). The CDR3 totals 14 residues. Trimming left V 0 bases short and J 5 bases short, with 8 bases between. CDR3 region: CASSQEGLHNEQFF. Here the CDR3 DNA reads TGTGCCAGCAGCCAAGAGGGACTTCACAATGAGCAGTTCTTC.

This chain connects TRBV29-1 to TRBJ2-3; D uncertain. The CDR3 loop spans 13 amino acids. Germline loops: CDR1 SQVTM, CDR2 ANQGSEA. Trimming removed 6 bases at V and 2 bases at J, with 12 bases between. CDR3 amino acids: CSVVLCDTDTQYF. In DNA form, the CDR3 reads TGCAGCGTGGTGCTTTGCGACACAGATACGCAGTATTTT.

CDR3 in DNA: TGCGCCAGCAGCCCCGCAACGGGAGCCTATTACAATGAGCAGTTCTTC. Translated: CASSPATGAYYNEQFF. The rearrangement joins TRBV5-1 to TRBJ2-1; a possible D gene is TRBD2 (6 bases). Per germline, CDR1 SGHRS and CDR2 YFSETQ. The CDR3 consists of 16 residues. V lost 4 bases to trimming and J lost 4 bases, with 18 bases between them.

The chain employs TRBV28 and TRBJ2-3, with 8 bases identical to TRBD2. This CDR3 is built from 16 residues. The germline V gene has CDR1 MDHEN and CDR2 SYDVKM. The V segment lost 7 bases and the J segment 6 bases; nucleotides outside the gene matches: 15. CDR3 bases: TGTGCCAGCAACCCCGGGGGGGCGGGGGGTGTGGATACGCAGTATTTT. It translates to CASNPGGAGGVDTQYF.

This chain connects TRBV24-1 to TRBJ2-3, with TRBD2 as a possible D gene (5 bases). Germline CDR1 is KGHDR and CDR2 is SFDVKD. Trimming pared 0 bases from V and 3 bases from J, leaving 12 bases between. CDR3 length equals 16 residues. CDR3 nucleotides: TGTGCCACCAGTGATTTGTATCGGGGAGAGACAGATACGCAGTATTTT. Its protein product is CATSDLYRGETDTQYF.

V and J are TRBV10-1 and TRBJ1-6, with TRBD1 identical over 8 bases. This CDR3 comprises 16 residues. Looked up from germline, CDR1 is WNHNN and CDR2 is SYGVQD (reference sequence). The J segment lost 5 bases and the V segment lost 10 bases, leaving 13 bases of the junction unmatched. The CDR3 DNA follows: TGCGCCAACCAGAGACGGGACAGGACTAATAATTCACCCCTCCACTTT. Translating it yields CANQRRDRTNNSPLHF.

This chain links TRBV6-2 or TRBV6-3 with TRBJ2-1; 7 nucleotides match TRBD2. The CDR3 runs to 16 residues. CDR1 and CDR2 (germline): MNHEY, SVGEGT. V dropped 5 bases and J dropped 3; count of bases not matched to a gene: 10. The chain's CDR3 is CASSKTTSAVYNEQFF. For the CDR3, the DNA is TGTGCCAGCAGTAAGACTACTAGCGCGGTCTACAATGAGCAGTTCTTC.

This chain connects TRBV28 to TRBJ1-6; 8 bases align to TRBD1. Trimming took 4 bases from V and 0 from J; bases not matched to a gene: 5. Per germline, CDR1 MDHEN and CDR2 SYDVKM. This CDR3 region has 17 residues. The CDR3 coding sequence is TGTGCCAGCAGTTCGACAGGGGTAAGCTCCTATAATTCACCCCTCCACTTT. Its protein product is CASSSTGVSSYNSPLHF.